The next 31 T cell receptor beta chains were all read from a single sample in a study of blood T cell repertoires in COVID-19. Generated by immunoSEQ multiplex PCR, the TCRdb table keeps only in-frame clones and is missing some. The sample lists 95,000 to 110,000 clones; around 90% were seen once. The material sequenced was peripheral blood. Every receptor here comes from a human donor in a cohort sampled during active COVID-19.

The V call is TRBV9, the J call TRBJ1-6, with D maybe TRBD1 (6 bases). The CDR3 length is 15 residues. V was clipped by 3 bases and J by 10 bases, with 17 bases between them. Germline values: CDR1 SGDLS, CDR2 YYNGEE. The CDR3 region has the DNA TGTGCCAGCAGCGGCAGGGGTGGGGATGAATCACCCCTCCACTTT. Its translation: CASSGRGGDESPLHF.

V gene TRBV10-1 combines with J gene TRBJ1-2, with 9 nucleotides matching TRBD1. J gave up 4 bases and V 10 bases, and 19 bases lay outside the gene matches. There are 17 residues in the CDR3. Germline V gene lookup returns CDR1 WNHNN and CDR2 SYGVQD (reference sequence). DNA of the CDR3: TGCGCCACTCCACGGGACAGGGAAGAATTTAGGCTCTATGGCTACACCTTC. Amino acid sequence: CATPRDREEFRLYGYTF.

The chain carries TRBV4-2 and TRBJ2-1; 9 positions agree with TRBD2. The V segment lost 4 bases and the J segment 3 bases; nucleotides outside the gene matches: 7. The CDR3 length is 16 residues. From germline, CDR1 is LGHNA and CDR2 YNFKEQ. The CDR3 DNA follows: TGTGCCAGCAGCCTCGCGACTAGCGGCGACTACAATGAGCAGTTCTTC. Encoded protein: CASSLATSGDYNEQFF.

The chain recombines TRBV7-9 with TRBJ1-2; perhaps TRBD1 as D (5 bases). Germline CDR1 and CDR2: SEHNR and FQNEAQ (reference sequence). The CDR3 extends over 15 amino acids. Trimming took off 5 bases at V and 2 bases at J, with 15 bases between the two ends. DNA for the CDR3: TGTGCCAGCAGCCCCTTCCTTGGGGGGAACTATGGCTACACCTTC. Protein product: CASSPFLGGNYGYTF.

In regard to this clone: The junction does not match germline at one end; this may be a read error. The chain employs TRBV30 and TRBJ2-7, with 8 nucleotides matching TRBD2. CDR3 length equals 12 residues. The germline V gene encodes CDR1 GTSNPN and CDR2 SVGIG (reference sequence). The CDR3 coding sequence is TGTGCCTGGAGTGTACTAGGAGCGGGAGCCCGATTC. This codes for CAWSVLGAGARF.

V usage is TRBV30 and J usage is TRBJ1-6; TRBD1 is a possible D gene (6 bases). Deletions cut 5 bases from V and 4 bases from J, with 9 bases between. Germline V gene sequence: CDR1 GTSNPN, CDR2 SVGIG (reference sequence). This CDR3 spans 13 amino acids. Here the CDR3 DNA reads TGTGCCTGGGCGGGACAATATAATTCACCCCTCCACTTT. This codes for CAWAGQYNSPLHF.

The gene calls are TRBV6-6 and TRBJ2-7; D gene uncertain. Germline lookup yields CDR1 MNHNY and CDR2 SVGAGI (reference sequence). V lost 6 bases to trimming and J lost 1 base, with 16 bases between them. CDR3 length: 15 amino acids. This chain's CDR3 is CASRLTSNPSYEQYF. Written as DNA, the CDR3 is TGTGCCAGCAGACTGACTTCCAACCCTTCCTACGAGCAGTACTTC.

This clone came up once. The chain carries TRBV5-6 and TRBJ2-7, with TRBD2 matching 7 bases. The V segment lost 1 base and the J segment 4 bases; nucleotides outside the gene matches: 5. Germline CDR1 is SGHDT and CDR2 is YYEEEE. The length of the CDR3 is 14 residues. The CDR3 protein is CASSLNSGRYEQYF. As DNA, the CDR3 is TGTGCCAGCAGCTTGAACTCCGGGAGGTACGAGCAGTACTTC.

V is TRBV11-2 and J is TRBJ1-1, with a weak D call TRBD1 (6 bases). The V gene lost 5 bases and the J gene lost 1 base, with 11 bases spanning the gap. The CDR3 extends over 14 amino acids. Germline-derived CDR1 and CDR2 are SGHAT and FQNNGV. CDR3 sequence (DNA): TGTGCCAGCAGCCCAGGGGTGACGAACACTGAAGCTTTCTTT. Its protein is CASSPGVTNTEAFF.

The J gene is TRBJ2-2, the V gene TRBV19, with 8 bases matching TRBD1. V was clipped by 7 bases and J by 6 bases; unmatched bases: 7. The CDR3 runs to 14 residues. Germline V lookup: CDR1 LNHDA, CDR2 SQIVND (reference sequence). The CDR3 nucleotides are TGTGCCAGTAAGAGTCAGGGGGCCGCCGGGGAGCTGTTTTTT. Its translation: CASKSQGAAGELFF.

The gene calls are TRBV12-3 or TRBV12-4 and TRBJ1-6, with D hard to call. Trimming pared 6 bases from V and 9 bases from J, leaving 12 bases between. The CDR3 totals 13 residues. The CDR3 is CASSLRVASPLHF. The CDR3, as DNA: TGTGCCAGCAGCCTTCGGGTGGCTTCACCCCTCCACTTT.

The rearrangement uses TRBV2 and TRBJ2-3; 7 positions match TRBD1. Germline-derived CDR1 and CDR2 are SNHLY and FYNNEI. The CDR3 runs to 17 residues. The V and J ends lost 0 bases and 2 bases, in that order; junction bases with no gene match: 8. The CDR3 sequence: CASSEAQGDTLTDTQYF. The CDR3, as DNA: TGTGCCAGCAGTGAAGCGCAGGGGGACACCCTCACAGATACGCAGTATTTT. The full variable domain, with the rest looked up from reference TRBV2 and TRBJ2-3, is EPEVTQTPSHQVTQMGQEVILRCVPISNHLYFYWYRQILGQKVEFLVSFYNNEISEKSEIFDDQFSVERPDGSNFTLKIRSTKLEDSAMYFCASSEAQGDTLTDTQYFGPGTRLTVL.

The chain has TRBV3-1 (or the pseudogene TRBV3-2) and TRBJ2-7, with unresolved D. The V gene lost 4 bases and the J gene lost 0 bases, with 10 bases spanning the gap. Germline V gene data show CDR1 as LGHDT and CDR2 as YNNKEL (reference sequence). This CDR3 spans 14 amino acids. DNA for the CDR3: TGTGCCAGCAGCCGGGCACCGGTCTCCTACGAGCAGTACTTC. Its protein product is CASSRAPVSYEQYF.

J is TRBJ2-3 and V is TRBV21-1; the listed D gene, TRBD2, was not tested against the DNA. TRBV21-1 is reported as a pseudogene. The CDR3 is 16 residues long. The CDR3 DNA reads TGTGCCAGCAGCAAAGTTACGGGAATGGGCACAGATACGCAGTATTTT. Its translation is CASSKVTGMGTDTQYF.

The rearrangement uses TRBV27 and TRBJ1-6; 9 positions agree with TRBD1. The CDR3 is made up of 17 amino acids. Trimming took 6 bases from V and 0 from J; bases not matched to a gene: 6. Germline assignment: CDR1 MNHEY and CDR2 SMNVEV (reference sequence). The CDR3 sequence is CASSPGQGFSYNSPLHF. The CDR3 nucleotides are TGTGCCAGCAGCCCGGGACAGGGCTTCTCCTATAATTCACCCCTCCACTTT.

V is TRBV19 and J is TRBJ2-7, with TRBD1 identical over 12 bases. Unmatched junction bases numbered 6, after V lost 5 bases and J lost 7 bases. This CDR3 comprises 14 residues. CDR1 LNHDA and CDR2 SQIVND come from the germline V gene (reference sequence). CDR3 protein: CASSPGTGGFEQYF. The CDR3, as DNA: TGTGCCAGTAGTCCTGGGACAGGGGGCTTTGAGCAGTACTTC. Supplemented by reference TRBV19 and TRBJ2-7, the full variable domain reads DGGITQSPKYLFRKEGQNVTLSCEQNLNHDAMYWYRQDPGQGLRLIYYSQIVNDFQKGDIAEGYSVSREKKESFPLTVTSAQKNPTAFYLCASSPGTGGFEQYFGPGTRLTVT.

The chain uses TRBV6-5 and TRBJ2-3, with a possible D match to TRBD1 (5 bases). The germline gives CDR1 MNHEY, CDR2 SVGAGI. V was pared by 8 bases and J by 5 bases, with 17 bases between. The CDR3 spans 14 residues. The CDR3 region is CASSRGLQQDTQYF. Here the CDR3 DNA reads TGTGCCAGCTCAAGGGGCCTTCAGCAAGATACGCAGTATTTT.

The chain is built from TRBV19 and TRBJ2-5; D not certain. The CDR3 runs to 12 residues. The V gene lost 4 bases and the J gene lost 6 bases, with 9 bases spanning the gap. Germline V gives CDR1 LNHDA, CDR2 SQIVND (reference sequence). The CDR3 sequence: CASSTGGKTQYF. CDR3 DNA: TGTGCCAGTAGTACGGGTGGAAAGACCCAGTACTTC.

This clone has only a few counts. This CDR3 is CASSLRPGGTGELFF. CDR3 DNA: TGTGCCAGCAGCTTACGCCCAGGGGGCACCGGGGAGCTGTTTTTT. This rearrangement joins TRBV7-8 to TRBJ2-2; 7 bases line up with TRBD1. CDR1 SGHVS and CDR2 FQNEAQ come from the germline V gene. CDR3 length: 15 residues. V shed 2 bases and J 4 bases; nucleotides not matched to a gene: 4.

The V gene is TRBV19, the J gene TRBJ2-4; D might be TRBD1 (7 bases). The CDR3 is 16 residues long. The V gene lost 4 bases and the J gene lost 8 bases, with 21 bases spanning the gap. Germline-derived CDR1 and CDR2 are LNHDA and SQIVND (reference sequence). The DNA for the CDR3 is TGTGCCAGTAGTAGCCCCAGGAGGGGGCGCGGGGACATTCAGTACTTC. This gives the protein CASSSPRRGRGDIQYF.

The V and J genes are TRBV29-1 and TRBJ2-7; D is perhaps TRBD1 (5 bases). CDR1 and CDR2 (germline): SQVTM, ANQGSEA. The CDR3 has 12 residues. The V end was cut by 4 bases, the J end by 6 bases, with 13 bases between. The CDR3 coding sequence is TGCAGCGTTGCAGGGTTTAGAGGCGAGCAGTACTTC. Its translation is CSVAGFRGEQYF.

The chain is built from TRBV7-9 and TRBJ2-5, with D hard to call. This CDR3 has 14 amino acids. V gave up 1 base and J gave up 1 base, with 7 bases separating them. Looked up from germline, CDR1 is SEHNR and CDR2 is FQNEAQ (reference sequence). This chain's CDR3 is CASSLGAGQETQYF. CDR3 bases: TGTGCCAGCAGCTTAGGGGCAGGCCAAGAGACCCAGTACTTC.

To note about this clone: A junction boundary mismatches the germline segment, possibly from a read error. DNA of the CDR3: TGTGCCAGCAGCTTAGGGGAGGGAATTCCCCACTTC. This encodes CASSLGEGIPHF. The chain links TRBV11-2 to TRBJ1-2; D ambiguous. This CDR3 contains 12 residues. Germline CDR1 SGHAT, CDR2 FQNNGV.

This clone was seen only once. V usage is TRBV2 and J usage is TRBJ1-4; tentatively, D is TRBD1 (5 bases). Trimming shortened V by 6 bases and J by 3 bases, and 14 bases separated the two germline ends. CDR3 length equals 15 residues. The germline V gene has CDR1 SNHLY and CDR2 FYNNEI. The CDR3 nucleotides read TGTGCCAGCAGGGAAAGGGGACTCGCTAATGAAAAACTGTTTTTT. Translating gives CASRERGLANEKLFF.

The chain recombines TRBV3-1 (or the pseudogene TRBV3-2) with TRBJ2-1, with 9 positions matching TRBD2. The CDR3 sequence is 18 residues long. The V gene end was trimmed by 5 bases and the J gene end by 4 bases; junction bases not matched to a gene: 15. The germline V gene encodes CDR1 LGHDT and CDR2 YNNKEL (reference sequence). The DNA of the CDR3 is TGTGCCAGCAGCTATGCTCTGCAGTTAGCGGGGGTATACAATGAGCAGTTCTTC. Its protein product is CASSYALQLAGVYNEQFF.

V gene TRBV7-3 combines with J gene TRBJ2-2; a possible D gene is TRBD2 (6 bases). CDR3 size: 12 residues. CDR1 and CDR2 (germline): SGHTA, FQGTGA. Trimming pared 6 bases from V and 6 bases from J, leaving 8 bases between. The CDR3 sequence is CASRREAGELFF. The CDR3 DNA sequence: TGTGCCAGCAGGAGGGAGGCCGGGGAGCTGTTTTTT.

CDR3 region: CASIRDSFDGYTF. CDR3 in DNA: TGTGCCAGCATTCGGGACAGCTTTGATGGCTACACCTTC. This chain joins TRBV5-4 and TRBJ1-2; 7 nucleotides match TRBD1. The ends lost 6 bases at V and 6 bases at J; junction bases unmatched: 8. This CDR3 region has 13 residues. Germline V gene sequence: CDR1 SGHNT, CDR2 YYREEE (reference sequence).

This clone was seen just once. The chain joins TRBV2 to TRBJ1-1; D is uncertain. The V end lost 7 bases, the J end lost 0 bases, and 15 bases lay between the germline ends. CDR1 and CDR2 from the germline V gene are SNHLY and FYNNEI. This CDR3 spans 15 amino acids. The CDR3 DNA reads as TGTGCCAGCACCTCGCAAGTACAGCTGAACACTGAAGCTTTCTTT. It yields the protein CASTSQVQLNTEAFF.

This clone has just one count. The CDR3 sequence: CASSGSGADQETQYF. CDR3 sequence (DNA): TGTGCCAGCAGTGGAAGCGGAGCAGACCAAGAGACCCAGTACTTC. J is TRBJ2-5 and V is TRBV2, with a weak D call TRBD2 (5 bases). Germline-derived CDR1 and CDR2 are SNHLY and FYNNEI. V was trimmed by 4 bases and J by 0 bases, leaving 12 bases between them. The CDR3 is 15 residues long.

The gene calls are TRBV27 and TRBJ2-2, with D possibly being TRBD2 (5 bases). With 5 bases removed from V and 0 bases from J, the gap between germline ends came to 7 bases. Germline assignment: CDR1 MNHEY and CDR2 SMNVEV (reference sequence). This CDR3 is built from 14 residues. DNA of the CDR3: TGTGCCAGCAGTCCCGGGACGAACACCGGGGAGCTGTTTTTT. Translating it yields CASSPGTNTGELFF.

CDR3 residues: CASSPPVAKNIQYF. CDR3 nucleotides: TGCGCCAGCAGCCCCCCGGTAGCCAAAAACATTCAGTACTTC. The V and J genes are TRBV4-1 and TRBJ2-4; D unresolved. The CDR3 has 14 amino acids. The ends were cut back, 4 bases at V and 0 bases at J, with 7 bases in the middle. The V gene's germline CDR1 is MGHRA and CDR2 YSYEKL.